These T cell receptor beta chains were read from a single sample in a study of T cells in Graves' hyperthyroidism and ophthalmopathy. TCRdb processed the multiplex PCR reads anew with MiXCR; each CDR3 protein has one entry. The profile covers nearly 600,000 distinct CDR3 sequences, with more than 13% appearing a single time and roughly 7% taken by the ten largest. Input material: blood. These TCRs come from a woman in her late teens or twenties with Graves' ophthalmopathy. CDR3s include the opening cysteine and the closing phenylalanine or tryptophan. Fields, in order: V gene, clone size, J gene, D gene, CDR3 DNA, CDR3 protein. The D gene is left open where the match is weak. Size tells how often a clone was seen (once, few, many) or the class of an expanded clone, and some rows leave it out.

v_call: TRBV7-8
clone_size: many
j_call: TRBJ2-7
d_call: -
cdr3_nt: TGTGCCAGCAGCCCCCATGCGGAGCGGGCCTACGAGCAGTACTTC
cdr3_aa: CASSPHAERAYEQYF

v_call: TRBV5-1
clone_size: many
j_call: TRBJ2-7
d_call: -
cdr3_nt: TGCGCCAGCAGCGACAGGTCGGGGGGATACTACGAGCAGTACTTC
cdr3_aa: CASSDRSGGYYEQYF

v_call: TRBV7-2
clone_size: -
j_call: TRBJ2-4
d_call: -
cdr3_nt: TGTGCCAGCAGCCCGGGAAGGGGGGAGAACATTCAGTACTTC
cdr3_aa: CASSPGRGENIQYF

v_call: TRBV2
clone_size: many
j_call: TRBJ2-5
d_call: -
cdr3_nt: TGTGCCAGCAGGGCGGACGGGGGAGAGACCCAGTACTTC
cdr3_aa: CASRADGGETQYF

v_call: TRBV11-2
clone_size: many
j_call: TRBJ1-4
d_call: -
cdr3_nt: TGTGCCAGCAGCTTAGAACGGGGGGCTTATGAAAAACTGTTTTTT
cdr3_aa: CASSLERGAYEKLFF

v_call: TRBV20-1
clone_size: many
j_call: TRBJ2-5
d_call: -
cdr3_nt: TGCAGTGCTCCTAGACAAGAAGAGACCCAGTACTTC
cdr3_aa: CSAPRQEETQYF

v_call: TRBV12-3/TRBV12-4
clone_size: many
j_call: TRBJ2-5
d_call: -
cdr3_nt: TGTGCCAGCAGTCCCCGCTCACGAGGGGGCCAGTACTTC
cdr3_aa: CASSPRSRGGQYF

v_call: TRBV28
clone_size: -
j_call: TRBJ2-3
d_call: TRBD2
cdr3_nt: TGTGCCAGCAGCCCAGGAGGACTAGCGGGGCTGGGGGGAGATACGCAGTATTTT
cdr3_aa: CASSPGGLAGLGGDTQYF

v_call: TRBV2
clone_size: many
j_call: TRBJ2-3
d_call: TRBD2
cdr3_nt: TGTGCCAGCACACGCGGCGGGAGGAGCACAGATACGCAGTATTTT
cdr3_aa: CASTRGGRSTDTQYF

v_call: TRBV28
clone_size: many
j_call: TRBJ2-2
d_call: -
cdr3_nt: TGTGCCAGCAGAGGACAGATCTCCACCGGGGAGCTGTTTTTT
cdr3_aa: CASRGQISTGELFF

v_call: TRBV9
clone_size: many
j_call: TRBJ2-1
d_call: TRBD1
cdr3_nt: TGTGCCAGCAGCCCCCACAGGGGAAGGGGGAATGAGCAGTTCTTC
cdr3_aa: CASSPHRGRGNEQFF

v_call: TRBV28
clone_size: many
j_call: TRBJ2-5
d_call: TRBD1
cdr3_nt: TGTGCCAGCAGTCCACAGGGGGCTACGAGAGAGACCCAGTACTTC
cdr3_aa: CASSPQGATRETQYF

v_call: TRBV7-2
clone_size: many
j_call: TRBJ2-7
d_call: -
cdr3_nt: TGTGCCAGCAGCCCAGGACAGTCGAGCTCCTACGAGCAGTACTTC
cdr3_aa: CASSPGQSSSYEQYF

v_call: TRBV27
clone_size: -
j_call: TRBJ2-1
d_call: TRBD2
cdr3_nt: TGTGCCAGCAGAAAGGGACTAGCGGGAGGAGGATCCTACAATGAGCAGTTCTTC
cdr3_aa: CASRKGLAGGGSYNEQFF

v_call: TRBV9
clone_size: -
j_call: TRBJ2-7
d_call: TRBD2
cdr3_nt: TGTGCCAGCAGCGTTATTGGGACTAGCCCCTCCGGGGAGCAGTACTTC
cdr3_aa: CASSVIGTSPSGEQYF

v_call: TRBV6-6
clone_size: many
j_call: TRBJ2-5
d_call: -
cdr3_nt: TGTGCCAGCAGTTACTCGAGCCACCGCTATCAGGGGAGGGGAGAGACCCAGTACTTC
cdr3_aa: CASSYSSHRYQGRGETQYF

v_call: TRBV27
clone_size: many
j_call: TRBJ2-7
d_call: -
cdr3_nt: TGTGCCAGCAGTTTATCCGGGATGAGAACCTACGAGCAGTACTTC
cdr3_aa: CASSLSGMRTYEQYF

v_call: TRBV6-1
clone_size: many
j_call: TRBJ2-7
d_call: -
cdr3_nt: TGTGCCAGCCGCCAGGGCGGGGCGGGGACGGGCTACGAGCAGTACTTC
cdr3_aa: CASRQGGAGTGYEQYF

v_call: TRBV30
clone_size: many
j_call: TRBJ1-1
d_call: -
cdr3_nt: TGTGCCTGGTCTGTCCTTCGAGGCACTGAAGCTTTCTTT
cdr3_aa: CAWSVLRGTEAFF

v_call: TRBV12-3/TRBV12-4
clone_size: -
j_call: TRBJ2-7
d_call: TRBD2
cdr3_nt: TGTGCCAGCCTGGGACTAGCGGGAGGACGGGAGCAGTACTTC
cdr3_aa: CASLGLAGGREQYF

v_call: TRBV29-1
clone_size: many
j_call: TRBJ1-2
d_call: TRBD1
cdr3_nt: TGCAGCGTTTACAGGGGGGCCAGATATGGCTACACCTTC
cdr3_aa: CSVYRGARYGYTF

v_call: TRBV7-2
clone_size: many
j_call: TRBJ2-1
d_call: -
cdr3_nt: TGTGCCAGCAGCCCGGGGGTTAGCGTCAATGAGCAGTTCTTC
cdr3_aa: CASSPGVSVNEQFF

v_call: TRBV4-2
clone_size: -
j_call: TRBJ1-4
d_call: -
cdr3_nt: TGTGCCAGCAGCCAACGGGGGACCTCCCGAGGAAAACTGTTTTTT
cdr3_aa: CASSQRGTSRGKLFF

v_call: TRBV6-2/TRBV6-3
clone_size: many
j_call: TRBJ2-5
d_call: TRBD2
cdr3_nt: TGTGCCAGCAGTAGGACTAGCCGCCAAGAGACCCAGTACTTC
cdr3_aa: CASSRTSRQETQYF

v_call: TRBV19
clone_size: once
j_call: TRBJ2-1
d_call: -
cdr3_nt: TGTGCCAGTAGTGTCCGGGACAACAATGAGCAGTTCTTC
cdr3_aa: CASSVRDNNEQFF

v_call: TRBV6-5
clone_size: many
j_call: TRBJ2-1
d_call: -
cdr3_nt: TGTGCCAGCAGTTACTCGCGGGGTGGCTCCTACAATGAGCAGTTCTTC
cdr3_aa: CASSYSRGGSYNEQFF

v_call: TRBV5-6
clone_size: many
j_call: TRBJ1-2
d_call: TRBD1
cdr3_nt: TGTGCCAGCAGCTTGGCAGGGGGCAGCTATGGCTACACCTTC
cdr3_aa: CASSLAGGSYGYTF

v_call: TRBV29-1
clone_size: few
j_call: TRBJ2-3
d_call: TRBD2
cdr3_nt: TGCAGCATTCAGCGGGAAATAGATACGCAGTATTTT
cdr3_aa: CSIQREIDTQYF

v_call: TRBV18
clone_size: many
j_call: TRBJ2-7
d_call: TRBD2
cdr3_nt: TGTGCCAGCTCACCTGGGGGAGGGAGCTACGAGCAGTACTTC
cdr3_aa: CASSPGGGSYEQYF

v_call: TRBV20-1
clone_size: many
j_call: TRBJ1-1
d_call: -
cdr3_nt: TGCAGTGCTAGAGTTCTCCACTCCGGGACTGAAGCTTTCTTT
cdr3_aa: CSARVLHSGTEAFF

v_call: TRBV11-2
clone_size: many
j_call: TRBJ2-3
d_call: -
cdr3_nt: TGTGCCAGCAGCTTACCGGGGTCAGATACGCAGTATTTT
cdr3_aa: CASSLPGSDTQYF

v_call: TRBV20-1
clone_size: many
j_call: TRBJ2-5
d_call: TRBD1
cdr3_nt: TGCAGTGCTAGGAATAACAGGGGGAACGGAGAGACCCAGTACTTC
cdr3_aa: CSARNNRGNGETQYF

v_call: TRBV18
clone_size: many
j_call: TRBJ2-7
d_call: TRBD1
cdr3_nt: TGTGCCAGCTCACCCCGAGGGACAGCCTCCTCCTACGAGCAGTACTTC
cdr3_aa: CASSPRGTASSYEQYF